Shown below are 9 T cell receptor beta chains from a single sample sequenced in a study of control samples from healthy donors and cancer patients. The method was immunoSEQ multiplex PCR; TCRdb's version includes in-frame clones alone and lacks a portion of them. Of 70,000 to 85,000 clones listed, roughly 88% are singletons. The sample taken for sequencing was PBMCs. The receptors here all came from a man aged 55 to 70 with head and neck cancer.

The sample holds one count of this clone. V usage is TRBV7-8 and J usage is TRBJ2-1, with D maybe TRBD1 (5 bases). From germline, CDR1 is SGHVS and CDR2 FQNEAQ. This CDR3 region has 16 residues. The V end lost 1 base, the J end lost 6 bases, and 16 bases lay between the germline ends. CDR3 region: CASSLGRKGAGNEQFF. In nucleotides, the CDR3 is TGTGCCAGCAGCTTAGGTCGGAAAGGGGCTGGCAATGAGCAGTTCTTC.

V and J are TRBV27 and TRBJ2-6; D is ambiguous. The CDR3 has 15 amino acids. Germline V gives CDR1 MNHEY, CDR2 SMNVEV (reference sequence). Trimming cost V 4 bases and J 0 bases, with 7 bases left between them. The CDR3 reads CASSSWGSGANVLTF. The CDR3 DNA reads TGTGCCAGCAGTTCCTGGGGCTCTGGGGCCAACGTCCTGACTTTC.

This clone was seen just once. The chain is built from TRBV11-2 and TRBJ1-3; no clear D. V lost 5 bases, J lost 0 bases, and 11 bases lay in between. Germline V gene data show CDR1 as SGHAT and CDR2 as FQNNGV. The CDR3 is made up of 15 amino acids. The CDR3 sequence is CASSLGANSGNTIYF. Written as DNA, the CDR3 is TGTGCCAGCAGCCTTGGCGCCAACTCTGGAAACACCATATATTTT.

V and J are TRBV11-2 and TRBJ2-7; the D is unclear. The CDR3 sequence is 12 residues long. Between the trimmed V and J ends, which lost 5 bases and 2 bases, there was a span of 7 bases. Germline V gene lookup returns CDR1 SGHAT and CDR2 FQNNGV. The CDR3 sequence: CASSLNPYEQYF. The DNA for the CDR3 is TGTGCCAGCAGCCTGAACCCCTACGAGCAGTACTTC. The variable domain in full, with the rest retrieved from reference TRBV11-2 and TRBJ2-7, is EAGVAQSPRYKIIEKRQSVAFWCNPISGHATLYWYQQILGQGPKLLIQFQNNGVVDDSQLPKDRFSAERLKGVDSTLKIQPAKLEDSAVYLCASSLNPYEQYFGPGTRLTVT.

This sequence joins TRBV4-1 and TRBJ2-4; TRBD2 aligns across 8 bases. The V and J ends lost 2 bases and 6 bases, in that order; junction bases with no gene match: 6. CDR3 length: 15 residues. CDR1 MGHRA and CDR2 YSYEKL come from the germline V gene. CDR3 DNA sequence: TGCGCCAGCAGCCAATGGGGCCTAGCGGGAAACATTCAGTACTTC. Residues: CASSQWGLAGNIQYF.

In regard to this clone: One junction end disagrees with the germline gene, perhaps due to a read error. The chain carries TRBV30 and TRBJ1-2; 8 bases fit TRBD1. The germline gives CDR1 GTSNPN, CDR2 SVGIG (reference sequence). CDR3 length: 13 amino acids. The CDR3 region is CAWREPGQAINAF. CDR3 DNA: TGTGCCTGGAGAGAACCGGGACAGGCAATTAACGCCTTC.

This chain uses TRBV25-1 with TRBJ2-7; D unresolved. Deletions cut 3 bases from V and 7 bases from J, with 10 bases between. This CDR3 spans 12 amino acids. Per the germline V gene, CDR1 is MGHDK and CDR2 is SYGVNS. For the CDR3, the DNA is TGTGCCAGCAGTGATTTTCGGTTTGAGCAGTACTTC. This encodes CASSDFRFEQYF.

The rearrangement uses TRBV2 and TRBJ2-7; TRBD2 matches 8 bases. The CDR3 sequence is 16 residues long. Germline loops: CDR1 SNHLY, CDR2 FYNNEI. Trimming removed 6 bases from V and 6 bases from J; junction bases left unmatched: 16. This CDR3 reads CASSFIPGLESGEQYF. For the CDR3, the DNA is TGTGCCAGCAGCTTCATCCCGGGACTAGAGTCGGGCGAGCAGTACTTC.

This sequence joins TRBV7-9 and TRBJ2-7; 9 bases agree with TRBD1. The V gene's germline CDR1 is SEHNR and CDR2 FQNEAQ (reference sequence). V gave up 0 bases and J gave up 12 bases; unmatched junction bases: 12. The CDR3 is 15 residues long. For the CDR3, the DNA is TGTGCCAGCAGCTTAGCTCGGACAGGGGACCCATCAAGGTACTTC. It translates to CASSLARTGDPSRYF.